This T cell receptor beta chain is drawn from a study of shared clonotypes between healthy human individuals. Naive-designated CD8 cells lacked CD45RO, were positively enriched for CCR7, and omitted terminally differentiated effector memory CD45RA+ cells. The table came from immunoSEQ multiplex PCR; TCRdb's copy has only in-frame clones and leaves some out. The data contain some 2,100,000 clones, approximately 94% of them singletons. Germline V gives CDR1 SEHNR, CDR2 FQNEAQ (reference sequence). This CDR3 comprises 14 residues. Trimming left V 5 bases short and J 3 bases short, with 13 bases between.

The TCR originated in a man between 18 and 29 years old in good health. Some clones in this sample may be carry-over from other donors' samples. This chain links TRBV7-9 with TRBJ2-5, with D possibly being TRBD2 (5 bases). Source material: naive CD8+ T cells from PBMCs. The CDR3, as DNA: TGTGCCAGCAGCACCCCGACTAAAAAAGAGACCCAGTACTTC. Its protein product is CASSTPTKKETQYF. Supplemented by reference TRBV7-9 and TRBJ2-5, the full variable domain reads DTGVSQNPRHKITKRGQNVTFRCDPISEHNRLYWYRQTLGQGPEFLTYFQNEAQLEKSRLLSDRFSAERPKGSFSTLEIQRTEQGDSAMYLCASSTPTKKETQYFGPGTRLLVL.